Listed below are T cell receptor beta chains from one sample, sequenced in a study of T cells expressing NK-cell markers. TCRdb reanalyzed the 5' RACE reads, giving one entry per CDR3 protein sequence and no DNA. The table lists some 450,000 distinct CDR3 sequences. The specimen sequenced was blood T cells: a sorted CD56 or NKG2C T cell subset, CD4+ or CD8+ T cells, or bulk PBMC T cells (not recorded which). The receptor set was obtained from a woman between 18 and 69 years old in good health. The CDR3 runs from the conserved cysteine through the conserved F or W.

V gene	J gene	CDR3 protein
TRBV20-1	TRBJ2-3	CSARTSGRTDTQYF
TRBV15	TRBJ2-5	CATSRGTSPKQETQYF
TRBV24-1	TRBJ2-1	CATSESGPSYNEQFF
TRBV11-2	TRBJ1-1	CASSLWVPRREATEAFF
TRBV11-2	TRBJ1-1	CASSLFGENTEAFF
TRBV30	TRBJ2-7	CAWSLDSYEQYF
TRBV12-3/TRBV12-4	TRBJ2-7	CASSLLRGEQYF
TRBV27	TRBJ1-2	CASSLGFAYGYTF
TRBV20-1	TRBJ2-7	CSARVIGNSIYEQYF
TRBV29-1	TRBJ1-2	CSVEGARTASDGYTF
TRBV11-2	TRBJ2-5	CASSQRTSGSETQYF
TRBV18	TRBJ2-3	CASSPPVADTQYF
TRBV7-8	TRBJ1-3	CASSLHSGPRGNTIYF
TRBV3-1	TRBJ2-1	CASTPRLAGVSYNEQFF
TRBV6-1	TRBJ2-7	CASRIRGWEYEQYF
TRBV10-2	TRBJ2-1	CASSHAGTPNNEQFF
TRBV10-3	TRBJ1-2	CAISDQGGNNYGYTF
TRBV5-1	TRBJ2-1	CASSLSGQPYNEQFF
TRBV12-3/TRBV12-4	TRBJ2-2	CASRKGGTGELFF
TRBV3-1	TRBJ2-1	CASSQLTGTRNEQFF
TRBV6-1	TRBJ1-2	CASRTPGGYGYTF